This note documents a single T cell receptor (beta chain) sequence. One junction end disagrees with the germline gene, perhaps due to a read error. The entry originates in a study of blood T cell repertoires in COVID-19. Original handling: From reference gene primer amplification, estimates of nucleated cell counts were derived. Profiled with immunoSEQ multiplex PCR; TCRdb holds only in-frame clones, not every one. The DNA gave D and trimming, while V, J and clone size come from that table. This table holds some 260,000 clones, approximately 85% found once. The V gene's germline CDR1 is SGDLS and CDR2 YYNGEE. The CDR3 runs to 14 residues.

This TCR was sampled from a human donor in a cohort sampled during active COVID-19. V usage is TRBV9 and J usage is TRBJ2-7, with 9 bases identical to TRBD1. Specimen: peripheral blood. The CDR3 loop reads CASSSRDRVSRRPF. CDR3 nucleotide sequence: TGTGCCAGCAGCTCCCGGGACAGGGTAAGTCGCCGACCCTTC.